This TCR beta chain was profiled in a study of radiotherapy plus CTLA-4 blockade in lung cancer. Overall study context: Objective responses emerged in around a sixth of patients, and over 30% attained disease control. Points from the study as a whole: In blood, tumor-derived TCR clones expanded after radiotherapy plus ipilimumab. Reported findings show early blood T cell clone dynamics, with interferon-beta, best predicted response.

The CDR3 contains 16 residues. V lost 5 bases to trimming and J lost 1 base; unmatched junction nucleotides: 8. CDR1 is MDHEN and CDR2 is SYDVKM in the germline V gene. Regarding this clone: What it recognizes is unknown.

Chemo-refractory metastatic non-small-cell lung cancer patients underwent focal radiation alongside CTLA-4 blockade with ipilimumab. Method: immunoSEQ multiplex PCR; TCRdb's copy keeps in-frame clones and lacks some. The top ten hold 15% to 20% of the sample, which has roughly 50,000 clones, approximately 86% seen once. Source: peripheral blood, taken from a patient treated with radiotherapy plus ipilimumab. The receptor was isolated from a human donor with non-small cell lung cancer that progressed on radiotherapy plus ipilimumab. Some clones in this sample may be carry-over from other donors' samples. The rearrangement uses TRBV28 and TRBJ1-2; 9 nucleotides line up with TRBD1. Written as DNA, the CDR3 is TGTGCCAGCAGTGTACAGGGGGCGCGGGGTAACTATGGCTACACCTTC. Its protein product is CASSVQGARGNYGYTF.